The 6 T cell receptor beta chains in this list originate from one sample, sequenced in a study of cytomegalovirus exposure and HLA in healthy donors. With 60 Vbeta and 13 Jbeta primers, the PCR was carried out. Profiled with immunoSEQ multiplex PCR; TCRdb holds only in-frame clones, not every one. The sample consists of under 200,000 clones, approximately 80% of them appearing once. The sequenced material came from PBMCs. The receptors derive from a man in his forties in good health and CMV-seropositive.

The chain couples TRBV4-2 to TRBJ2-5; TRBD2 matches 11 bases. TRBJ2-7 matches the DNA end more closely, so the J call is doubtful. The germline CDR1 and CDR2 sequences are LGHNA and YNFKEQ. CDR3 length equals 15 residues. The CDR3 spells CASSQLLAGDVEQYF. CDR3 coding DNA: TGTGCCAGCAGCCAACTACTAGCGGGAGATGTCGAGCAGTACTTC.

The chain links TRBV7-2 to TRBJ1-5; tentative D call: TRBD1 (6 bases). The CDR3 loop spans 15 amino acids. V lost 5 bases, J lost 3 bases, and 14 bases lay in between. CDR1 is SGHTA, CDR2 FQGNSA, per germline. The CDR3 is CASSPPGGANQPQHF. The CDR3 nucleotides read TGTGCCAGCAGCCCCCCTGGGGGGGCCAATCAGCCCCAGCATTTT.

The J gene is TRBJ2-7, the V gene TRBV2; TRBD1 aligns across 9 bases. Germline CDR1 and CDR2: SNHLY and FYNNEI. Losses at the gene ends were 8 bases for V and 0 bases for J; bases not matched to a gene: 2. The CDR3 extends over 13 amino acids. This CDR3 is CASRDRASYEQYF. The CDR3 bases are TGTGCCAGCCGGGACAGGGCCTCCTACGAGCAGTACTTC.

V is TRBV7-2 and J is TRBJ2-7; D not resolved. CDR1 SGHTA and CDR2 FQGNSA come from the germline V gene. The CDR3 is 12 residues long. V was shortened by 8 bases and J by 7 bases, with 15 bases between the two germline ends. CDR3 DNA: TGTGCCAGCTCCGTGGGCCCCCTGGAGCAGTACTTC. Its translation is CASSVGPLEQYF.

V usage is TRBV10-3 and J usage is TRBJ2-3, with TRBD2 as a possible D gene (6 bases). The CDR3 length is 15 residues. Germline values: CDR1 ENHRY, CDR2 SYGVKD. Trimming took 0 bases from V and 6 from J, leaving 13 bases between them. The CDR3 DNA reads TGTGCCATCAGTGAGTCTCGCGGGGCGGGCGATACGCAGTATTTT. Translated, it gives CAISESRGAGDTQYF.

J is TRBJ2-1 and V is TRBV6-6; 9 nucleotides align to TRBD1. Germline V gene lookup returns CDR1 MNHNY and CDR2 SVGAGI (reference sequence). The trim removed 1 base at V and 5 bases at J, leaving 3 bases unmatched. The CDR3 sequence is 15 residues long. CDR3 sequence: CASSYLGQGHNEQFF. In DNA, the CDR3 is TGTGCCAGCAGTTACTTGGGACAGGGACACAATGAGCAGTTCTTC.